One and the same sample provided the 18 T cell receptor beta chains below, sequenced in a study of blood T cell repertoires in COVID-19. Profiled with immunoSEQ multiplex PCR; TCRdb holds only in-frame clones, not every one. Here the sample spans about 130,000 clones, approximately 74% being singletons. The specimen was peripheral blood. The receptors come from a man aged 55 to 70 with acute or convalescent COVID-19.

The chain uses TRBV12-3 or TRBV12-4 and TRBJ1-5, with a weak D call TRBD1 (6 bases). The CDR3 sequence is 13 residues long. The V and J ends lost 7 bases and 7 bases respectively, with 14 bases between them. The CDR3 here is CASTSGVGQPQHF. CDR3 in DNA: TGTGCCAGCACCTCAGGGGTTGGACAGCCCCAGCATTTT.

The V and J genes are TRBV7-9 and TRBJ1-2; D not resolved. Trimming removed 5 bases from V and 4 bases from J, with 17 bases in between. Germline CDR1 SEHNR, CDR2 FQNEAQ (reference sequence). The CDR3 consists of 15 residues. This CDR3 reads CASSPAALNTYGYTF. As DNA, the CDR3 is TGTGCCAGCAGCCCCGCGGCACTTAACACCTATGGCTACACCTTC.

The chain employs TRBV30 and TRBJ2-1; D remains ambiguous. Germline V gene data show CDR1 as GTSNPN and CDR2 as SVGIG (reference sequence). Trimming removed 2 bases at V and 8 bases at J, with 10 bases between. CDR3 size: 12 residues. CDR3 sequence reads: CAWSSSFHEQFF. The CDR3 DNA sequence: TGTGCCTGGAGTAGCTCCTTCCATGAGCAGTTCTTC.

V is TRBV7-7 and J is TRBJ2-5; 13 nucleotides match TRBD2. The germline V gene encodes CDR1 SSHAT and CDR2 FNYEAQ (reference sequence). CDR3 length: 15 amino acids. After removal of 5 bases from V and 4 bases from J, the junction contained 4 bases not matched to a gene. Written as DNA, the CDR3 is TGTGCCAGCAGCCTGGGACTAGCGGGGTTAGAGACCCAGTACTTC. It is translated as CASSLGLAGLETQYF. The complete variable domain, with remaining parts taken from reference TRBV7-7 and TRBJ2-5, reads GAGVSQSPRYKVTKRGQDVTLRCDPISSHATLYWYQQALGQGPEFLTYFNYEAQPDKSGLPSDRFSAERPEGSISTLTIQRTEQRDSAMYRCASSLGLAGLETQYFGPGTRLLVL.

Points on this clone: This sample also contains other DNA sequences that code for the same CDR3. The chain has TRBV5-1 and TRBJ2-2, with 7 bases fitting TRBD2. V lost 0 bases, J lost 5 bases, and 1 base stayed unmatched. The germline gives CDR1 SGHRS, CDR2 YFSETQ. The CDR3 runs to 14 residues. The CDR3 DNA reads TGCGCCAGCAGCTTGGGCGGGGGTACCGGGGAGCTGTTTTTT. Its protein is CASSLGGGTGELFF.

The chain uses TRBV5-1 and TRBJ1-1, with 7 positions matching TRBD1. J gave up 1 base and V 4 bases, and 7 bases lay outside the gene matches. The CDR3 is made up of 15 amino acids. Looked up from germline, CDR1 is SGHRS and CDR2 is YFSETQ. CDR3 in DNA: TGCGCCAGCAGCACTAGACAGGGCCCGAACACTGAAGCTTTCTTT. This sequence encodes CASSTRQGPNTEAFF.

This rearrangement joins TRBV9 to TRBJ1-2; D unresolved. The V end was cut by 3 bases, the J end by 5 bases, with 20 bases between. The CDR3 sequence is 16 residues long. Germline V gene data show CDR1 as SGDLS and CDR2 as YYNGEE. The CDR3 bases are TGTGCCAGCAGCGCCATGGTTGCGGCCGGCCCTTATGGCTACACCTTC. It is translated as CASSAMVAAGPYGYTF.

The rearrangement uses TRBV11-2 and TRBJ1-1; 7 nucleotides align to TRBD1. The CDR3 is 13 residues long. Germline V gene sequence: CDR1 SGHAT, CDR2 FQNNGV. Trimming cost V 9 bases and J 8 bases; bases outside gene matches: 12. CDR3 residues: CASHTGVGGEAFF. CDR3 sequence (DNA): TGTGCCAGTCATACAGGGGTAGGTGGCGAAGCTTTCTTT.

This sequence joins TRBV7-3 and TRBJ2-1; 9 bases map to TRBD2. The CDR3 is made up of 16 amino acids. V shed 2 bases and J 4 bases; nucleotides not matched to a gene: 6. The V gene's germline CDR1 is SGHTA and CDR2 FQGTGA. CDR3 nucleotides: TGTGCCAGCAGCTTAGGTTCTGCGGGAGGGTACAATGAGCAGTTCTTC. Its translation: CASSLGSAGGYNEQFF.

The chain recombines TRBV7-7 with TRBJ2-1; 16 bases match TRBD2. The CDR3 sequence is 21 residues long. Germline CDR1 and CDR2: SSHAT and FNYEAQ (reference sequence). V gave up 2 bases and J gave up 7 bases; unmatched junction bases: 17. DNA of the CDR3: TGTGCCAGCAGCTTAAGAAGCCCGGGACTAGCGGGAGGGCTTGAGAGGAATGAGCAGTTCTTC. Protein: CASSLRSPGLAGGLERNEQFF.

This chain joins TRBV12-3 or TRBV12-4 and TRBJ2-2; D is unclear. Trimming took 3 bases from V and 6 from J, leaving 5 bases between them. The CDR3 is 12 residues long. The CDR3 nucleotides read TGTGCCAGCAGTTTCTCCTCCGGGGAGCTGTTTTTT. It yields the protein CASSFSSGELFF.

The genes are TRBV15 and TRBJ2-7; D is uncertain. V was trimmed by 1 base and J by 2 bases, leaving 9 bases between them. Germline assignment: CDR1 LNHNV and CDR2 YYDKDF (reference sequence). This CDR3 comprises 14 residues. The CDR3 region is CATSRVRAPYEQYF. CDR3 in DNA: TGTGCCACCAGCAGAGTTCGAGCGCCCTACGAGCAGTACTTC.

The chain joins TRBV5-6 to TRBJ2-7, with D maybe TRBD2 (6 bases). This CDR3 region has 15 residues. V lost 4 bases and J lost 7, with 21 bases in between. Germline V gene sequence: CDR1 SGHDT, CDR2 YYEEEE. The CDR3, as DNA: TGTGCCAGCAGCGCCCTTACCCGGGACTCTAAAGAGCAGTACTTC. Its translation is CASSALTRDSKEQYF.

This clone was seen a few times. The chain has TRBV30 and TRBJ2-7, with a tentative D call TRBD2 (5 bases). The ends were cut back, 6 bases at V and 7 bases at J, with 22 bases in the middle. This CDR3 region has 14 residues. Looked up from germline, CDR1 is GTSNPN and CDR2 is SVGIG (reference sequence). CDR3: CACYPRRGIGEQYF. For the CDR3, the DNA is TGTGCCTGCTACCCCCGGAGAGGGATTGGGGAGCAGTACTTC.

The chain uses TRBV10-3 and TRBJ2-1, with D perhaps TRBD1 (5 bases). The CDR3 consists of 13 residues. Germline values: CDR1 ENHRY, CDR2 SYGVKD. Trimming pared 0 bases from V and 12 bases from J, leaving 12 bases between. This CDR3 is CAISESRASGQFF. The CDR3 nucleotides read TGTGCCATCAGTGAGTCCAGGGCAAGTGGGCAGTTCTTC.

This clone was observed a single time. This chain uses TRBV6-1 with TRBJ2-7, with D possibly matching TRBD2 (6 bases). The germline V gene encodes CDR1 MNHNS and CDR2 SASEGT. V dropped 2 bases and J dropped 3 bases, with 11 bases sitting between them. The CDR3 totals 14 residues. CDR3 sequence reads: CASSETRRVYEQYF. The DNA of the CDR3 is TGTGCCAGCAGTGAAACCAGGAGGGTCTACGAGCAGTACTTC.

The rearrangement links TRBV7-7 to TRBJ2-1; D ambiguous. The CDR3 spans 14 residues. Germline CDR1 SSHAT, CDR2 FNYEAQ (reference sequence). The V and J ends lost 3 bases and 6 bases respectively, with 12 bases between them. The CDR3 sequence: CASSLSRVGNEQFF. The DNA for the CDR3 is TGTGCCAGCAGCTTGTCAAGAGTTGGCAATGAGCAGTTCTTC.

The chain employs TRBV9 and TRBJ2-3, with 8 bases lining up with TRBD2. Germline V CDR1 and CDR2: SGDLS, YYNGEE. The CDR3 runs to 17 residues. With 3 bases clipped from V and 3 bases from J, the junction kept 12 bases outside the gene matches. The CDR3 is CASSALATSGSTDTQYF. The DNA of the CDR3 is TGTGCCAGCAGCGCCCTAGCAACTAGCGGTAGTACAGATACGCAGTATTTT.